This T cell receptor (beta chain) was observed in a study of cytomegalovirus exposure and HLA in healthy donors. General study results and limits: Overall, around 160 TCR beta chains were annotated as cytomegalovirus-associated. Earlier analysis yielded a pattern in which most TCR beta V segments were productive about 90% or about 30% of the time. A later analysis revealed that TCR association rates differed between HLA loci, peaking at DRB1 and bottoming out at HLA-C. An analysis that came later showed most CMV-associated TCR beta chains appearing HLA-restricted.

Turning to this clone: Its matching antigen is unknown. At one end, the junction sequence differs from germline, possibly due to a read error. The same CDR3 can be traced to other DNA sequences in this sample.

The PCR was carried out with 60 Vbeta primers and 13 Jbeta primers. TCRdb's table, derived via immunoSEQ multiplex PCR, lists solely in-frame clones and lacks some. The sample lists under 200,000 clones; roughly 80% were seen once. CDR3 length: 17 residues. Per the germline V gene, CDR1 is SNHLY and CDR2 is FYNNEI. This sequence originates from a woman aged 25 to 39 in good health and CMV-seronegative. The source material was PBMCs. The chain joins TRBV2 to TRBJ1-6; a possible D gene is TRBD1 (6 bases). CDR3 sequence reads: CASSHLAETGLFSPLHF. The CDR3 DNA reads TGTGCTAGCAGTCACCTGGCCGAGACAGGTCTTTTTTCACCCCTCCACTTT.